This T cell receptor (beta chain) was obtained from a study of blood T cell repertoires in COVID-19. Germline V gene data show CDR1 as KGHDR and CDR2 as SFDVKD. The ends were cut back, 5 bases at V and 5 bases at J, with 12 bases in the middle. This CDR3 has 14 amino acids. Profiling relied on immunoSEQ multiplex PCR, and the TCRdb table lists in-frame clones only, not all of them. The table has a few hundred thousand clones, 87% seen once. The rearrangement uses TRBV24-1 and TRBJ2-1; the D is unclear. The sequencing input was PBMCs or T cells enriched from blood (not recorded which). The receptor's source is a man between 25 and 39 years old in a cohort exposed to, infected with or recovered from COVID-19 (not recorded which). CDR3 sequence: CATSGNLRNNEQFF. CDR3 in DNA: TGTGCCACCAGTGGCAACCTGAGGAACAATGAGCAGTTCTTC.